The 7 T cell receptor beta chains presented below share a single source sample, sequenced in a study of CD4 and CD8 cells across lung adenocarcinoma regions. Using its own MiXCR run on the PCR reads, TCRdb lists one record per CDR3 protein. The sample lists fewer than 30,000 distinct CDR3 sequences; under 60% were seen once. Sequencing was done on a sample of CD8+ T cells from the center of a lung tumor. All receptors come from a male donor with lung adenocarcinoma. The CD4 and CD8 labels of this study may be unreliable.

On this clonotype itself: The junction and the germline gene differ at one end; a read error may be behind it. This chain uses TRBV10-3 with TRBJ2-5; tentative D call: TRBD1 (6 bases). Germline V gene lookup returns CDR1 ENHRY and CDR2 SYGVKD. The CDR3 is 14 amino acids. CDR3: CAGSGGRVTDTQYF. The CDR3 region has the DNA TGTGCGGGGAGTGGGGGCCGCGTCACAGATACCCAGTACTTT.

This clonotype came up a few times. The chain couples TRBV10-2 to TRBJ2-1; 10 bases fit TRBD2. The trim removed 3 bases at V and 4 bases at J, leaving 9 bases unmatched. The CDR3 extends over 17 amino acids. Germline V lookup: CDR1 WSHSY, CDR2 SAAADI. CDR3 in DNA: TGCGCCAGCAGTGATCGGACTAGCGGAGGACAGTACAATGAGCAGTTCTTC. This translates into CASSDRTSGGQYNEQFF.

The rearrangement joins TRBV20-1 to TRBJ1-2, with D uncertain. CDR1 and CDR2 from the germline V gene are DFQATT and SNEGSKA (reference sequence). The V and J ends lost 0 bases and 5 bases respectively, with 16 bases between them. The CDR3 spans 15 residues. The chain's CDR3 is CSARDYRAGSYGYTF. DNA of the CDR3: TGCAGTGCTAGAGATTACCGGGCAGGTTCATATGGCTACACCTTC.

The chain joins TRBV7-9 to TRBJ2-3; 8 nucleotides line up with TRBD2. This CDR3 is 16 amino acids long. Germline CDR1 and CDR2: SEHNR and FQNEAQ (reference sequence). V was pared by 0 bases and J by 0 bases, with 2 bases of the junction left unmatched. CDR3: CASSLAASGSTDTQYF. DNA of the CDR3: TGTGCCAGCAGCTTAGCGGCTAGCGGGAGCACAGATACGCAGTATTTT.

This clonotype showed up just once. CDR3 DNA: TGTGCCAGCAGCCTTGGAGAGAACACTGAAGCTTTCTTT. It translates to CASSLGENTEAFF. The chain couples TRBV3-1 to TRBJ1-1; no reliable D call. Trimming took 4 bases from V and 1 from J, leaving 7 bases between them. Germline values: CDR1 LGHDT, CDR2 YNNKEL (reference sequence). This CDR3 region has 13 residues.

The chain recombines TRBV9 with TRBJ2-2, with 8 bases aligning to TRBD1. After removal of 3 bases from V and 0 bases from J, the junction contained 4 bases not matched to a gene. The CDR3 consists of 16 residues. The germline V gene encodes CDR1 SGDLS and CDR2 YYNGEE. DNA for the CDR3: TGTGCCAGCAGCGGACTGGGACAGGCGAACACCGGGGAGCTGTTTTTT. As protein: CASSGLGQANTGELFF.

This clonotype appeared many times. The CDR3 DNA sequence: TGTGCCAGCAGCTTAGGCTGGACGGGAACCTACGAGCAGTACTTC. It translates to CASSLGWTGTYEQYF. This chain uses TRBV7-2 with TRBJ2-7, with TRBD2 as a possible D gene (5 bases). V was shortened by 1 base and J by 2 bases, with 12 bases between the two germline ends. Germline values: CDR1 SGHTA, CDR2 FQGNSA. This CDR3 has 15 residues.